A selection of T cell receptor beta chains follows, all from one sample in a study of beta chain features in type 1 diabetes. The protocol was immunoSEQ multiplex PCR, while the TCRdb copy is restricted to in-frame clones and leaves out a portion. The sample records about 390,000 clones, over 8.5% being singletons. The sequenced material came from central memory CD4+ T cells from blood. Receptor source: a man younger than 40 with type 1 diabetes. Each CDR3 is given with its conserved first and last residue. The D gene is left open where the match is weak. Rows may omit the clone size; those that give it use once, few, many or a size class.

clone size	V gene	D gene	J gene	CDR3 DNA	CDR3 protein
few	TRBV10-3	TRBD2	TRBJ2-1	TGTGCCAGCTCGAGGCGGGAGTCCAACAATGAGCAGTTCTTC	CASSRRESNNEQFF
NA	TRBV19	TRBD1	TRBJ1-2	TGTGCCAGTGGGGACAGAATCTTC	CASGDRIF
few	TRBV1	NA	TRBJ2-3	TGCACCAGCAGCGAGACTGGGACTAGCGGGAGTGCAGATACGCAGTATTTT	CTSSETGTSGSADTQYF
few	TRBV19	NA	TRBJ1-1	TGTGCCAGTACACCGCTCGGGACGGCAATCGCTGAAGCTTTCTTT	CASTPLGTAIAEAFF
few	TRBV7-2	TRBD1	TRBJ2-1	TGTGCCAGCAGCTTGGACGCCGGGACAGGGAGTGAGCAGTTCTTC	CASSLDAGTGSEQFF
many	TRBV6-1	NA	TRBJ2-1	TGTGCCATTAAAAGGGTACAGTACAATGAGCAGTTCTTC	CAIKRVQYNEQFF
NA	TRBV9	NA	TRBJ2-7	TGTGCCAGCAGCGTAGGGGTCAGCAGGGGAATGTACGAGCAGTACTTC	CASSVGVSRGMYEQYF
NA	TRBV9	NA	TRBJ2-1	TGTGCCAGCAGCCAAGGAGGGGAGCCTAACAATGAGCAGTTCTTC	CASSQGGEPNNEQFF
NA	TRBV18	TRBD2	TRBJ2-1	TGTGCCAGCTCACCATTGCCCGGGACTAGTCACTATGAGCAGTTCTTC	CASSPLPGTSHYEQFF
few	TRBV6-6	NA	TRBJ2-7	TGTGCCAGCAGTTACACAGGGACCTCCTACGAGCAGTACTTC	CASSYTGTSYEQYF
few	TRBV7-9	NA	TRBJ1-2	TGTGCCAGCAGCTTAGGCCTAGCTAACTATGGCTACACCTTC	CASSLGLANYGYTF
few	TRBV7-2	NA	TRBJ2-5	TGTGCCAGCAGCTTAGCGGGGATTACCGGAAGGGAGACCCAGTACTTC	CASSLAGITGRETQYF
few	TRBV5-1	NA	TRBJ2-3	TGCGCCAGCAGCTTGGCCGGTAGCAGAAGCACAGATACGCAGTATTTT	CASSLAGSRSTDTQYF
NA	TRBV18	TRBD1	TRBJ1-6	TGTGCCAGCTCCCAGGGACAGCATAATTCACCCCTCCACTTT	CASSQGQHNSPLHF
few	TRBV11-2	NA	TRBJ2-2	TGTGCCAGCAGCTTCAGGGCGTCGACCGGGGAGCTGTTTTTT	CASSFRASTGELFF
NA	TRBV5-1	NA	TRBJ1-2	TGCGCCAGCAGCTATGGGAGCTCTGAGAATGGCTACACCTTC	CASSYGSSENGYTF
many	TRBV5-5	NA	TRBJ2-5	TGTGCAGCAAGTAGGGAGTACCAAGAGACCCAGTACTTC	CAASREYQETQYF
few	TRBV7-2	TRBD2	TRBJ2-7	TGTGCCAGCAGCTTAGGGGCCGGGACTAGCGGAAAATACGAGCAGTACTTC	CASSLGAGTSGKYEQYF
few	TRBV2	NA	TRBJ2-1	TGTGCCAGCATCCCAAGGGCAGGGGCGTACAATGAGCAGTTCTTC	CASIPRAGAYNEQFF
few	TRBV4-1	TRBD2	TRBJ2-7	TGCGCCAGCAGCCAAGTCTGGACTAGCGGGAGGTCCTACGAGCAGTACTTC	CASSQVWTSGRSYEQYF
few	TRBV30	NA	TRBJ1-2	TGTGCCTGGAGTGTATTCCTCGGACCGCGCACCTTC	CAWSVFLGPRTF
many	TRBV28	NA	TRBJ2-1	TGTGCCAGGGGGGAAGAACGGGCTCCCGAAAATGAGCAGTTCTTC	CARGEERAPENEQFF
NA	TRBV7-2	TRBD2	TRBJ2-3	TGTGCCAGCAGCCTCGGGACTAGCGGGATGTGGAACACAGATACGCAGTATTTT	CASSLGTSGMWNTDTQYF
NA	TRBV5-4	NA	TRBJ2-4	TGTGCCAGCAGCTTGGTCGAGGCCAAAAACATTCAGTACTTC	CASSLVEAKNIQYF
NA	TRBV4-1	NA	TRBJ1-5	TGCGCCAGCAGCCAAGAAGCTTCTTATAGCAATCAGCCCCAGCATTTT	CASSQEASYSNQPQHF
few	TRBV30	NA	TRBJ2-3	TGTGCCCGAGTAACTAGCACAGATACGCAGTATTTT	CARVTSTDTQYF
few	TRBV7-2	NA	TRBJ2-2	TGTGCCAGCAGCTTGATTCTGGCCACCGGGGAGCTGTTTTTT	CASSLILATGELFF
few	TRBV28	TRBD2	TRBJ2-3	TGTGCCAGCAGGAGCGGGATGGATACGCAGTATTTT	CASRSGMDTQYF
few	TRBV11-2	TRBD1	TRBJ2-3	TGTGCCAGCAGGCTCCCGGGGACAGGGGACCGCACAGATACGCAGTATTTT	CASRLPGTGDRTDTQYF
few	TRBV20-1	TRBD1	TRBJ2-5	TGCAGTGCTTACAGGGGAGAGACCCAGTACTTC	CSAYRGETQYF
NA	TRBV7-2	NA	TRBJ1-1	TGTGCCAGCAGCTTGCCGGGGGGTTACACTGAAGCTTTCTTT	CASSLPGGYTEAFF
NA	TRBV4-3	NA	TRBJ2-3	TGCGCCAGCAGCCGTCTGGTAGCAGGTTCCACAGATACGCAGTATTTT	CASSRLVAGSTDTQYF
NA	TRBV2	NA	TRBJ2-6	TGTGCCAGCAAGACGGTTTACCCTGGGGCCAACGTCCTGACTTTC	CASKTVYPGANVLTF
NA	TRBV7-8	TRBD1	TRBJ1-1	TGTGCCAGCAGCGCAGGACAGGGGAGTGGAAACACTGAAGCTTTCTTT	CASSAGQGSGNTEAFF
many	TRBV7-2	NA	TRBJ2-7	TGTGCCAGCAGCTTAATAGGGACGGGGGTCGAGCAGTACTTC	CASSLIGTGVEQYF
NA	TRBV7-9	TRBD1	TRBJ2-5	TGTGCCAGCAGCTTCAACAGGGGTGGCCAAGAGACCCAGTACTTC	CASSFNRGGQETQYF
NA	TRBV28	TRBD1	TRBJ2-7	TGTGCCAGCAGTTTACAGACAGGGGGAGAGCAGTACTTC	CASSLQTGGEQYF
NA	TRBV10-3	NA	TRBJ1-2	TGTGCCAGCGCAGAACAGGGATGGTATGGCTACACCTTC	CASAEQGWYGYTF
few	TRBV7-2	NA	TRBJ2-7	TGTGCCAGCAGCCCCCAAGCGACAAGTTCCTACGAGCAGTACTTC	CASSPQATSSYEQYF
NA	TRBV5-6	NA	TRBJ2-2	TGTGCCAGCAGCTTGGAGCAGGCCGGGGAGCTGTTTTTT	CASSLEQAGELFF
many	TRBV19	TRBD2	TRBJ2-3	TGTGCCAGTAGGACTAGCGGGAGTGGAGATACGCAGTATTTT	CASRTSGSGDTQYF